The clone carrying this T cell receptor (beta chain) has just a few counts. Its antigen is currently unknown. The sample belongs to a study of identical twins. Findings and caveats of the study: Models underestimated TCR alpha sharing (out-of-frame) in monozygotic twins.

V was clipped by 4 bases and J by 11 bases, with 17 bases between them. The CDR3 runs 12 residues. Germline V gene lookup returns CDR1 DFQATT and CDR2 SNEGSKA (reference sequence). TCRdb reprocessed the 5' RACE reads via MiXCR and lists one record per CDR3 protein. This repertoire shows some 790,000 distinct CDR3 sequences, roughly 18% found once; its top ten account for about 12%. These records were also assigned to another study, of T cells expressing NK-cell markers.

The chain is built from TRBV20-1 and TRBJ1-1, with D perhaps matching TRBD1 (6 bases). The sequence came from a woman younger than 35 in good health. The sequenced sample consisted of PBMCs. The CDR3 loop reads CSATDRGLGAFF. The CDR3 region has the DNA TGCAGTGCTACGGACAGAGGCCTGGGTGCTTTCTTT.